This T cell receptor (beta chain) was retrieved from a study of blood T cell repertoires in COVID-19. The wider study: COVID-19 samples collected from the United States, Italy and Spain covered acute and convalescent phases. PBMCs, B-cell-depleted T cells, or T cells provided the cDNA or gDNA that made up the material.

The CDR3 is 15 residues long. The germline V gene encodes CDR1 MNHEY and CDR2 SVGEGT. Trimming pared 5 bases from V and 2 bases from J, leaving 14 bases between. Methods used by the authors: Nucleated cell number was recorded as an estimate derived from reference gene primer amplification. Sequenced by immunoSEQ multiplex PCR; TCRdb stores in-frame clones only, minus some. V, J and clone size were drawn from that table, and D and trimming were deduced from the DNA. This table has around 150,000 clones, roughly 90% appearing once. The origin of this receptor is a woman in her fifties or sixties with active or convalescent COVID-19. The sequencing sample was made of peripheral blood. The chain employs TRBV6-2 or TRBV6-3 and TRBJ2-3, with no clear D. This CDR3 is CASSPDSAPTDTQYF. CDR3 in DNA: TGTGCCAGCAGTCCAGACTCGGCCCCCACAGATACGCAGTATTTT.